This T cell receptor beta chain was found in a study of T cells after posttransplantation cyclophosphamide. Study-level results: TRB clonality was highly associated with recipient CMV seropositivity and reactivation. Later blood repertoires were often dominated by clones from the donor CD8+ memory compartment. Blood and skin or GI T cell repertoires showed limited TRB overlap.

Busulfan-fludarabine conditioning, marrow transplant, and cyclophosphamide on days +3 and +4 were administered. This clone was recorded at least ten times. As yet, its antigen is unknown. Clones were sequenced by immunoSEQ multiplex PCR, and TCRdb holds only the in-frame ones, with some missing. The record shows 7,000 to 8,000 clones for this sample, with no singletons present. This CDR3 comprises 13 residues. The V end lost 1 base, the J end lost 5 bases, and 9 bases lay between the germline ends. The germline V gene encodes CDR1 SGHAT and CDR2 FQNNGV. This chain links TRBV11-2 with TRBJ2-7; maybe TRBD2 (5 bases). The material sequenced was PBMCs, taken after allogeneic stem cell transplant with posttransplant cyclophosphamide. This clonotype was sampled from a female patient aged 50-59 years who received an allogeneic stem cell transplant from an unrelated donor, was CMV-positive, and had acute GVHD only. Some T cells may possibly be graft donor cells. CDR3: CASSLGLGDEQYF. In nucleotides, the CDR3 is TGTGCCAGCAGCTTAGGTTTGGGAGACGAGCAGTACTTC.